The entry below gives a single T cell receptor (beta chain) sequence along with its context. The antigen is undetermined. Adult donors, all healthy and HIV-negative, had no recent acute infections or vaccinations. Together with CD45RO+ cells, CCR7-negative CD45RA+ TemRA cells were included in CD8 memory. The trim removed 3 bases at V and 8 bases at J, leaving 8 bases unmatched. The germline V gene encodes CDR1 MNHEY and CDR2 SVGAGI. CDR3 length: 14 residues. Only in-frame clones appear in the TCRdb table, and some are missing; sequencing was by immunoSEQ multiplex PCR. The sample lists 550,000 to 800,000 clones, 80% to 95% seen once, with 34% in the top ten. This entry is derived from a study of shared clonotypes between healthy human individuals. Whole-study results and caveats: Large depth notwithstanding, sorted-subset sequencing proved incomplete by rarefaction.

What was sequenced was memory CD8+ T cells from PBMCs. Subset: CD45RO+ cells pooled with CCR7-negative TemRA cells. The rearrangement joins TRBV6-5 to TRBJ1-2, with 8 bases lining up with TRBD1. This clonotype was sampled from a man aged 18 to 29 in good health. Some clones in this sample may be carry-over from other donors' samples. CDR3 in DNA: TGTGCCAGCAGTTATGACAGGGGAACTATCGGCTACACCTTC. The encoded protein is CASSYDRGTIGYTF.